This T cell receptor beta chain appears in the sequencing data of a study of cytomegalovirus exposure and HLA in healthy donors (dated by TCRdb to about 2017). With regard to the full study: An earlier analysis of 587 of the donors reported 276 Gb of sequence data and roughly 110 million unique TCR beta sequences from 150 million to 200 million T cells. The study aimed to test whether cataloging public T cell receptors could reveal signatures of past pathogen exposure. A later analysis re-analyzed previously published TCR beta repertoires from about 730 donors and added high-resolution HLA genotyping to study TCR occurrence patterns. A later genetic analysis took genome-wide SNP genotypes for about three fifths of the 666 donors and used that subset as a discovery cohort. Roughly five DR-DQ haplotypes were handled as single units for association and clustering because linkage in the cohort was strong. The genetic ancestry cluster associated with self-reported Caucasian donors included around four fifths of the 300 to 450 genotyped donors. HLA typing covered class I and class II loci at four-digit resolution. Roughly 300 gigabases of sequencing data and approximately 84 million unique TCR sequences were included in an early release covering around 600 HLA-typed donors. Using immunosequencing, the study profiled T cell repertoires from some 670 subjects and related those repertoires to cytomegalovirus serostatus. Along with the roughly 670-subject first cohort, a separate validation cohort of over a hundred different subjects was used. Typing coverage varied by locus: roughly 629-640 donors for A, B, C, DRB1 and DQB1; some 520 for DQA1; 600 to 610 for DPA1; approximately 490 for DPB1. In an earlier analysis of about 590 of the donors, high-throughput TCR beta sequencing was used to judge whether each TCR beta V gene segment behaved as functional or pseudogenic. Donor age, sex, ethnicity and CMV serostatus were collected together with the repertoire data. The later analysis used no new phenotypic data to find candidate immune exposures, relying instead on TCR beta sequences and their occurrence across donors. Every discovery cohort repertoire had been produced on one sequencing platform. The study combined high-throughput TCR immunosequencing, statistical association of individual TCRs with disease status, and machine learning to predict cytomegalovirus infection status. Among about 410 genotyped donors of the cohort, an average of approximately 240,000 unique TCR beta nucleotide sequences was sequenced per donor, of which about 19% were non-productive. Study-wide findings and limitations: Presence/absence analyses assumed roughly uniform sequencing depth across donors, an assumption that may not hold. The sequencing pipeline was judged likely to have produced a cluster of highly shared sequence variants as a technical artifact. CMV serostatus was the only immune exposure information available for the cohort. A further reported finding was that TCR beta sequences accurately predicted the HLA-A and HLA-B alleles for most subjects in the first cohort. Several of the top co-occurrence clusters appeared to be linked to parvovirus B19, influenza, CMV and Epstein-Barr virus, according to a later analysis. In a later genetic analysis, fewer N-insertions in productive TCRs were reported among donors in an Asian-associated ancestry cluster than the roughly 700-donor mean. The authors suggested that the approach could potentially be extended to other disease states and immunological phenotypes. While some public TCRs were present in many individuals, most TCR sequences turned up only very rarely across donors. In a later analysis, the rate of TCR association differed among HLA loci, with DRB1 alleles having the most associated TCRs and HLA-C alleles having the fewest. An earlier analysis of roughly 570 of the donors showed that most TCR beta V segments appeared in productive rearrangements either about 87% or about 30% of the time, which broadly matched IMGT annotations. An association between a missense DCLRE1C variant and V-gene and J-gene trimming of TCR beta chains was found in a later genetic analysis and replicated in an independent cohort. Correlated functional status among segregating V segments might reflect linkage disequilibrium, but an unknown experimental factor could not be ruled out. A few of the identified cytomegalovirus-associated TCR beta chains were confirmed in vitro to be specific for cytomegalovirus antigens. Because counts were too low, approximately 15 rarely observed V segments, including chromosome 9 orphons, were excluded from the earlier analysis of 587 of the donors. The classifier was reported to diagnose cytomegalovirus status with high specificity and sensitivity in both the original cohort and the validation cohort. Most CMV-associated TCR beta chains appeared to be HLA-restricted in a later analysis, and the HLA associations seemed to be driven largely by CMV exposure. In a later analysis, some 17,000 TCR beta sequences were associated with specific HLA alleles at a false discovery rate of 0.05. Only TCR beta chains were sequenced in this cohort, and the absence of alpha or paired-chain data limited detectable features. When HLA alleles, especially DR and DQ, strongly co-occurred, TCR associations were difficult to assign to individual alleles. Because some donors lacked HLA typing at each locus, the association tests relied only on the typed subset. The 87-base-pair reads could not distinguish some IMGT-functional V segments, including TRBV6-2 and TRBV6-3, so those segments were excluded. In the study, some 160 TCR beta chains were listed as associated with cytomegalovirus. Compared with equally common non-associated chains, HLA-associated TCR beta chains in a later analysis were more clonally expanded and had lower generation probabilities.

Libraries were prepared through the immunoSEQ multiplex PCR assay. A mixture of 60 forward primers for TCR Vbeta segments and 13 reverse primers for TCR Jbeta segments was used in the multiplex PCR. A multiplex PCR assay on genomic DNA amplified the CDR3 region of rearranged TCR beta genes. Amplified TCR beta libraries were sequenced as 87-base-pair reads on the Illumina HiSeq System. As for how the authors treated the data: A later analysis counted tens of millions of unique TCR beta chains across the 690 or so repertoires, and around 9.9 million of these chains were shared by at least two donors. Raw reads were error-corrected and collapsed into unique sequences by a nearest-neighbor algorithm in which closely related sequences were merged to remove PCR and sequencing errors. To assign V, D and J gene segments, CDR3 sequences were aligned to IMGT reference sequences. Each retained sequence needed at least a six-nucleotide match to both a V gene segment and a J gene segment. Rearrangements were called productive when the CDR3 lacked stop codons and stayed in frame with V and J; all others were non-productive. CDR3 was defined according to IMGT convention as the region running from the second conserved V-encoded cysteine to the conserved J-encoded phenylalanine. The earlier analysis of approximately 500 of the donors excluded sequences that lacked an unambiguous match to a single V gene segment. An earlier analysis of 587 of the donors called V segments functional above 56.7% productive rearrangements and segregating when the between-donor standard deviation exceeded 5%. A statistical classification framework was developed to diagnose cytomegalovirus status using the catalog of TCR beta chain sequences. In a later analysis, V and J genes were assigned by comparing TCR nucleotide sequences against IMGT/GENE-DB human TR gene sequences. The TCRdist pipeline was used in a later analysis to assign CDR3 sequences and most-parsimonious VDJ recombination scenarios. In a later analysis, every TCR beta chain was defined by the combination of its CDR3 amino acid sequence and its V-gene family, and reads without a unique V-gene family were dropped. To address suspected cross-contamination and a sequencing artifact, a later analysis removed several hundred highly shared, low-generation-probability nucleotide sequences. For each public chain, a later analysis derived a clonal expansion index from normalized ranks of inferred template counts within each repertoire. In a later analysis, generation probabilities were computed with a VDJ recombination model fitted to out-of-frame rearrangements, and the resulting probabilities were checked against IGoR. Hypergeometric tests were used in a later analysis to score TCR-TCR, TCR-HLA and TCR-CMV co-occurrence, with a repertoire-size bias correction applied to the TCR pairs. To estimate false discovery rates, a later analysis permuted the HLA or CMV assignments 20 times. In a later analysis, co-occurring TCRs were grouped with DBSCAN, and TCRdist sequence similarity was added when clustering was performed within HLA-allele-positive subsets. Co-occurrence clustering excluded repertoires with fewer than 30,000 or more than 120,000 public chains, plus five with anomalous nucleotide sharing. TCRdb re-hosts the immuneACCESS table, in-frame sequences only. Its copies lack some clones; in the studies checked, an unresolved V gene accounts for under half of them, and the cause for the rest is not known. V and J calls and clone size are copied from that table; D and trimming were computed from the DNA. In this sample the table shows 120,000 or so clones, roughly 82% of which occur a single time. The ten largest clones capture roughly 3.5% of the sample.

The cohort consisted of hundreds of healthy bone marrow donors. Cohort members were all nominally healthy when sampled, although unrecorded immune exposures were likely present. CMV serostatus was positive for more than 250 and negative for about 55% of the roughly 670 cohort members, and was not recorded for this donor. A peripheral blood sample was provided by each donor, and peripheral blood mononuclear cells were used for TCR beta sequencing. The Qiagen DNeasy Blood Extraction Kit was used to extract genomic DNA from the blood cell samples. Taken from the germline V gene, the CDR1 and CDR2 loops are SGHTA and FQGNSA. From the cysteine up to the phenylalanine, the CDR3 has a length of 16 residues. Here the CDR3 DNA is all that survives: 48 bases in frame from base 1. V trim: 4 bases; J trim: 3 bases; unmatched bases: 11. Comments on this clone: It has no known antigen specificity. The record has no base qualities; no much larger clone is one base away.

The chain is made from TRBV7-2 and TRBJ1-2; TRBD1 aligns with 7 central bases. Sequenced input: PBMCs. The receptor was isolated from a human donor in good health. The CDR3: CASSSTGGQNYYGYTF. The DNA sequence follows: TGTGCCAGCAGCTCAACCGGGGGACAGAACTACTATGGCTACACCTTC.